This T cell receptor (beta chain) was sequenced in a study of shared T cell receptors in the human thymus. Generated by immunoSEQ multiplex PCR, the TCRdb table keeps only in-frame clones and is missing some. The profile shows about 660,000 clones, around nine tenths of them singletons. The germline V gene has CDR1 SGHDT and CDR2 YYEEEE. With V trimmed by 0 bases and J by 8 bases, 15 bases remained unmatched. This CDR3 spans 19 amino acids. These data were also filed under a second study, of human thymus T cells. As reported in that work: Thymus specimens were resections from corrective heart surgery. In thymic and blood repertoires alike, V and J usage looked biased. Related research described thymic repertoires that were highly overlapping among unrelated individuals.

Source material: thymocytes. The clonotype was recovered from a boy under three years old with a congenital heart defect. The chain employs TRBV5-6 and TRBJ2-4; TRBD2 agrees at 12 bases. The CDR3 loop reads CASSLGTSGRNGVGDIQYF. Here the CDR3 DNA reads TGTGCCAGCAGCTTGGGTACTAGCGGGAGGAACGGGGTTGGGGACATTCAGTACTTC.